The rows below give T cell receptor beta chains drawn from one sample of a study of identical twins. TCRdb used MiXCR to reprocess the 5' RACE reads, holding one entry per CDR3 protein. Of 200,000 to 250,000 distinct CDR3 sequences in the sample, roughly 7% are singletons; the top ten hold around 3.4%. These same records also appear under a second study, on yellow fever vaccine responses in identical twins.

The sequencing sample was made of memory (CD45RO+) T cells sorted from blood. Every receptor here comes from a woman younger than 35 in good health. CDR3s include the opening cysteine and the closing phenylalanine or tryptophan. The D gene is left open where the match is weak. Some rows mark clone size as missing; the rest say once, few, many or name a class of expanded clone.

j_call | v_call | cdr3_length | clone_size | d_call | cdr3_nt | cdr3_aa
TRBJ2-1 | TRBV5-1 | 17 | many | TRBD1 | TGCGCCAGCAGCTTAGGGACCGGGACAGGGGGCTTCAATGAGCAGTTCTTC | CASSLGTGTGGFNEQFF
TRBJ2-3 | TRBV14 | 12 | few | NA | TGTGCCAGCAGCCAAATCGTCGGTACGCAGTATTTT | CASSQIVGTQYF
TRBJ1-6 | TRBV6-5 | 15 | NA | TRBD1 | TGTGCCAGCAGTTACGACAGGGTGAATAATTCACCCCTCCACTTT | CASSYDRVNNSPLHF
TRBJ2-1 | TRBV7-7 | 17 | many | TRBD2 | TGTGCCAGCAGCCTCGGGACTAGCGGGAGTCTTGGCAATGAGCAGTTCTTC | CASSLGTSGSLGNEQFF
TRBJ2-2 | TRBV15 | 16 | few | NA | TGTGCCACCAGCAGCGCTCAGGGAATTCTTGGCGGGGAGCTGTTTTTT | CATSSAQGILGGELFF
TRBJ2-3 | TRBV24-1 | 17 | many | TRBD1 | TGTGCCACCAGTACACCAACCGGGACAGGGGGCGCAGATACGCAGTATTTT | CATSTPTGTGGADTQYF
TRBJ2-2 | TRBV7-6 | 17 | NA | TRBD2 | TGTGCCAGCAGCTTAGAGCTCGGGGGGGCCCGCACCGGGGAGCTGTTTTTT | CASSLELGGARTGELFF
TRBJ2-2 | TRBV3-1 | 15 | many | NA | TGTGCCAGCAGCCAACCTAGGCGGAACACCGGGGAGCTGTTTTTT | CASSQPRRNTGELFF
TRBJ2-6 | TRBV20-1 | 14 | many | NA | TGCAGTGCGAGTCCGAGCTCTGGGGCCAACGTCCTGACTTTC | CSASPSSGANVLTF
TRBJ2-3 | TRBV4-1 | 15 | NA | NA | TGCGCCGGCAGCCAAGATCAGCCTCGCACAGATACGCAGTATTTT | CAGSQDQPRTDTQYF
TRBJ2-5 | TRBV6-2/TRBV6-3 | 15 | few | NA | TGTGCCAGCAGGAATCCAACTAGCAGGGGAGAGACCCAGTACTTC | CASRNPTSRGETQYF
TRBJ1-5 | TRBV5-6 | 14 | many | NA | TGTGCCAGCAGCTTGGCAGGGGGCAATCAGCCCCAGCATTTT | CASSLAGGNQPQHF
TRBJ2-2 | TRBV14 | 15 | few | NA | TGTGCCAGCAGCCAAGTAGTCAAGAACACCGGGGAGCTGTTTTTT | CASSQVVKNTGELFF
TRBJ2-1 | TRBV20-1 | 15 | many | TRBD2 | TGCAGTGCTAGTCCCTACCGGGAGGTCTACAATGAGCAGTTCTTC | CSASPYREVYNEQFF
TRBJ2-1 | TRBV5-1 | 14 | many | NA | TGCGCCAGCAGCAGGGGGGAGACTAGGGATGAGCAGTTCTTC | CASSRGETRDEQFF
TRBJ1-6 | TRBV20-1 | 16 | many | NA | TGCAGTGCGCCCCGGACCTCAAGGGTGGAGGATTCACCCCTCCACTTT | CSAPRTSRVEDSPLHF
TRBJ1-6 | TRBV10-3 | 15 | many | NA | TGTGCCAGCCTAACAGGTCCCGGGCTCCTCTCACCCCTCCACTTT | CASLTGPGLLSPLHF
TRBJ2-3 | TRBV15 | 13 | few | NA | TGTGCCACCAGCAGAGAACGGGTAGATACGCAGTATTTT | CATSRERVDTQYF
TRBJ2-7 | TRBV12-3/TRBV12-4 | 16 | many | NA | TGTGCCAGCAGTTTAGGGCTAGCGTACTCCTCCTACGAGCAGTACTTC | CASSLGLAYSSYEQYF
TRBJ2-1 | TRBV3-1 | 17 | NA | TRBD2 | TGTGCCACCACCCAAGATACTAGCGGGAGCAGGTACAATGAGCAGTTCTTC | CATTQDTSGSRYNEQFF
TRBJ1-5 | TRBV20-1 | 17 | few | NA | TGCAGTGCTAGAGATCCCAACATCCTTACAAGCGGTCAGCCCCAGCATTTT | CSARDPNILTSGQPQHF
TRBJ1-6 | TRBV24-1 | 15 | many | TRBD1 | TGTGCCACCAGTGATACCGGGACAGGCAATTCACCCCTCCACTTT | CATSDTGTGNSPLHF
TRBJ2-1 | TRBV7-2 | 15 | many | NA | TGTGCCAGCAGCCCTACTAGGGTTTCCTACAATGAGCAGTTCTTC | CASSPTRVSYNEQFF
TRBJ2-1 | TRBV4-2 | 11 | NA | NA | TGTGCCAGCAGCCCCGGGTGGGAGCAGTTCTTC | CASSPGWEQFF
TRBJ2-5 | TRBV28 | 14 | few | TRBD1 | TGTGCCAGCAGTACGACAGGGGGCGAGAAGACCCAGTACTTC | CASSTTGGEKTQYF
TRBJ2-1 | TRBV15 | 15 | many | NA | TGTGCCACCAGCAGAGATACCGGCTCCTACAATGAGCAGTTCTTC | CATSRDTGSYNEQFF
TRBJ2-2 | TRBV12-3/TRBV12-4 | 15 | many | TRBD1 | TGTGCCAGCAGTTTACAGGGGGCGAACACCGGGGAGCTGTTTTTT | CASSLQGANTGELFF
TRBJ2-5 | TRBV11-3 | 17 | NA | TRBD1 | TGTGCCAGCAGCGAAGGAGTACAGGGGGCGATCGTGGAGACCCAGTACTTC | CASSEGVQGAIVETQYF
TRBJ2-2 | TRBV20-1 | 16 | many | TRBD2 | TGCAGTGCTAGAGATTCGGGACTAGCGTTGGCCGGGGAGCTGTTTTTT | CSARDSGLALAGELFF
TRBJ2-1 | TRBV5-1 | 13 | many | NA | TGCGCCAGCAGCTTGGGGGGCCGTAATGAGCAGTTCTTC | CASSLGGRNEQFF
TRBJ2-2 | TRBV3-1 | 17 | many | TRBD2 | TGTGCCAGCAGCCTGGGACTAGCGGGAGTCGGTACCGGGGAGCTGTTTTTT | CASSLGLAGVGTGELFF
TRBJ1-4 | TRBV12-3/TRBV12-4 | 13 | many | NA | TGTGCCAGCAGCTCAGGGATAAATGAAAAACTGTTTTTT | CASSSGINEKLFF
TRBJ2-1 | TRBV5-1 | 17 | many | TRBD1 | TGCGCCAGCAGCTTGGGGCCCAGGACAGGTCTTGTTAATGAGCAGTTCTTC | CASSLGPRTGLVNEQFF
TRBJ2-1 | TRBV2 | 15 | few | NA | TGTGCCAGCAGTCAAAGGGAAATCTCCTACAATGAGCAGTTCTTC | CASSQREISYNEQFF
TRBJ2-6 | TRBV2 | 14 | NA | NA | TGTGCCAGCAAATATAACTCTGGGGCCAACGTCCTGACTTTC | CASKYNSGANVLTF
TRBJ1-1 | TRBV3-1 | 16 | NA | NA | TGTGCCAGCAGCCAAGATCTCGAGGAAGCGAACACTGAAGCTTTCTTT | CASSQDLEEANTEAFF
TRBJ1-6 | TRBV20-1 | 14 | many | NA | TGCAGTGCTAGAGCACAGGGCACCAATTCACCCCTCCACTTT | CSARAQGTNSPLHF
TRBJ1-2 | TRBV2 | 17 | many | NA | TGTGCCAGCTCTCCCGCCCGCGACGGCTCATCTAACTATGGCTACACCTTC | CASSPARDGSSNYGYTF
TRBJ1-4 | TRBV5-1 | 13 | many | NA | TGCGCCAGCAGGCAGGGACTGGATGAAAAACTGTTTTTT | CASRQGLDEKLFF
TRBJ2-1 | TRBV20-1 | 14 | few | TRBD2 | TGCAGTGCTAGGGGCGGGAGGGTCGGAAATGAGCAGTTCTTC | CSARGGRVGNEQFF
TRBJ1-5 | TRBV5-6 | 14 | few | TRBD1 | TGTGCCAGCAGCTTGACAGGGGAGGCTCAGCCCCAGCATTTT | CASSLTGEAQPQHF
TRBJ1-2 | TRBV20-1 | 11 | NA | NA | TGCAGTGCTAGAGTGGGTACTGGCTACACCTTC | CSARVGTGYTF
TRBJ2-3 | TRBV29-1 | 14 | many | NA | TGCAGCGTTGAAGATACAGGAGGGGGGGCCACGCAGTATTTT | CSVEDTGGGATQYF
TRBJ2-1 | TRBV15 | 14 | many | NA | TGTGCCACCAGCTTAACAGGGATGGGGGCCTGGAAGTTCTTC | CATSLTGMGAWKFF
TRBJ2-1 | TRBV12-3/TRBV12-4 | 15 | many | NA | TGTGCCAGCAGTTTAGAGGGGAAGGGGAACAATGAGCAGTTCTTC | CASSLEGKGNNEQFF
TRBJ2-6 | TRBV3-1 | 19 | NA | NA | TGTGCCAGCAGCCTCGGACCGGGACACTTAAGCTCTGGGGCCAACATCCTGACTTTC | CASSLGPGHLSSGANILTF